This entry concerns a single TCR beta chain. Its matching antigen is unknown. With 60 Vbeta and 13 Jbeta primers, the PCR was carried out. Profiling relied on immunoSEQ multiplex PCR, and the TCRdb table lists in-frame clones only, not all of them. Here the sample spans around 90,000 clones, roughly 58% being singletons. Germline values: CDR1 MNHEY, CDR2 SVGAGI. Deletions cut 2 bases from V and 0 bases from J, with 10 bases between. CDR3 size: 15 residues. This specimen belongs to a study of cytomegalovirus exposure and HLA in healthy donors. General study results and limits: The study listed roughly 160 cytomegalovirus-associated TCR beta chains. The productive fraction for most TCR beta V segments was about 90% or about 30% in an earlier analysis. DRB1 showed the most TCR associations and HLA-C the fewest in a later analysis, as rates varied by HLA locus. CMV serostatus was the only recorded immune exposure for donors.

This rearrangement joins TRBV6-5 to TRBJ1-1; D remains unclear. Sequenced material: PBMCs. This clonotype originated in a woman aged 25 to 39 in good health and CMV-seropositive. For the CDR3, the DNA is TGTGCCAGCAGTTACGGTCCGGGGTTGAACACTGAAGCTTTCTTT. It encodes CASSYGPGLNTEAFF.